This T cell receptor (beta chain) was captured by sequencing in a study of PD-1 blockade in classical Hodgkin lymphoma (dated by TCRdb to about 2020). General notes on the study: Nivolumab dosing was 3 mg/kg intravenously every 2 weeks, continuing until either disease progression or unacceptable toxicity. The study used TCR beta sequencing and CyTOF to define a peripheral blood immune signature of response to PD-1 blockade in classical Hodgkin lymphoma.

The Qiagen DNeasy kit was used to extract genomic DNA from unsorted PBMCs and from the negatively selected CD4+ and CD8+ fractions. Using primers that anneal to V and J segments, immunoSEQ multiplex PCR amplified the TCR beta CDR3 regions. A synthetic immune receptor repertoire was used to minimize amplification bias, and any remaining bias was removed computationally after sequencing. The authors' analysis ran thus. Custom Python scripts were used to quantify repertoire diversity as the Shannon entropy index. Unsorted, CD4+ and CD8+ repertoires were analyzed separately, except for combined analyses in which CD4+ and CD8+ sequences were merged in silico. A clone counted as expanded when the clone's frequency after treatment rose at least 2-fold relative to C1D1, and clones undetected at baseline were given a pseudocount of 0.5. Clones with 0 or 1 copy at C1D1 were classified as singleton clones, and clones with 2 or more copies were classified as non-singleton clones. By matching protein sequences in sorted samples from the same patient, clones expanded in unsorted samples were annotated as CD4+, CD8+ or unknown. Wilcoxon tests were applied to paired samples to test diversity changes from C1D1 to C4D1. TCRdb obtained this table from immuneACCESS and retained in-frame rearrangements with V and J assigned. These tables miss some clones; where compared with another copy, unresolved V genes account for less than half of the shortfall, and the remainder is unexplained. D and trimming come from the DNA, and the V and J calls and clone size come from that table. The sample has about 58,000 clones on record, more than 70% of them singletons. The ten top clones hold around 5% of the sample.

Here is what the overall study found, with its caveats: A significant rise by C4D1 was seen in CD4+ but not CD8+ TCR diversity (p=0.0027 vs p=0.16), with the rise being most apparent in complete responders (p=0.02). Newly diagnosed patients were reported to have lower baseline TCR diversity than healthy donors, and relapsed/refractory patients were reported to have lower baseline TCR diversity still. Among trial patients, those achieving complete response had baseline diversity similar to that of newly diagnosed patients, while diversity was significantly lower in partial responders and progressors. Only a single clinical trial cohort was studied, and what caused the repertoire differences, possibly disease activity or prior therapy, remained undefined. Lower diversity was seen in patients whose nivolumab began less than 1 year after ASCT, and these patients were left out of later analyses so that immune reconstitution would not confound the results.

Including cysteine and phenylalanine, the CDR3 has 13 amino acids. The read is trimmed to its CDR3 DNA, 39 bases read in frame from base 1. The germline ends are 11 bases apart after V is trimmed by 4 bases and J by 7 bases. From the germline V gene, CDR1 is SGHRS and CDR2 is YFSETQ. Comment on this clone: Its antigen remains unidentified. Qualities for individual bases were not recorded, and no much larger clone is one base off.

What this sample's time point label stands for: cycle 2 day 1 (C2D1) of nivolumab. All trial patients had relapsed after autologous stem cell transplantation, with cohorts A, B and C differing in prior brentuximab vedotin exposure. The trial cohort comprised about 60 patients with relapsed/refractory classical Hodgkin lymphoma whose best overall responses were complete response, partial response or progressive disease. Single-agent nivolumab was administered to trial patients in the multi-cohort phase II CheckMate 205 trial. An independent review committee assessed best overall response using the 2007 International Working Group response criteria. Trial PBMCs were collected immediately before nivolumab initiation (C1D1) and during therapy at cycle 2 day 1 and cycle 4 day 1. Peripheral blood was collected in 8 mL Vacutainer Cell Preparation Tubes, from which PBMCs were isolated by centrifugation and then cryopreserved.

The TCR was taken from a human donor with classical Hodgkin lymphoma. The chain uses TRBV5-1 and TRBJ2-2; the D gene is perhaps TRBD1, from 6 matching bases. The sequences come from peripheral blood mononuclear cells (PBMCs), collected before the second cycle of nivolumab. Read as DNA, the sequence is TGCGCCAGCAGCCTCACAGGGAACGGGGAGCTGTTTTTT. This encodes CASSLTGNGELFF.